This TCR beta chain was profiled in a study of long-term antiretroviral therapy in people with HIV. The germline V and J ends were trimmed by 3 bases and 7 bases, with 10 bases remaining between them. Germline CDR1 and CDR2: MNHEY and SMNVEV (reference sequence). The length of the CDR3 is 13 residues. At survey level, the immunoSEQ assay was run in its v3.0 version. Sequenced by immunoSEQ multiplex PCR; TCRdb stores in-frame clones only, minus some. Of 20,000 to 25,000 clones listed, around 87% were seen once; the top ten hold about 8.1%. Study-wide results and caveats: Information pertaining to ART adherence, viral resistance or therapeutic modifications was not obtained.

Every one of the donors gave at least one pre-ART PBMC sample and at least two post-ART PBMC samples. Every specimen provided roughly 1-10 million cryopreserved PBMC before DNA extraction took place. This clone occurred a few times. Its matching antigen is unknown. The chain combines TRBV27 with TRBJ1-5; possibly TRBD1 for D (5 bases). The material was unsorted PBMCs, obtained 0.2 years before starting antiretroviral therapy. The TCR originated in a man aged 18 to 29 with HIV. CDR3: CASSLSGVQPQHF. CDR3 bases: TGTGCCAGCAGTTTGTCGGGGGTACAGCCCCAGCATTTT.